The rows below give T cell receptor beta chains drawn from one sample of a study of T cell responses to AZD1222 COVID-19 vaccine. Only in-frame clones appear in the TCRdb table, and some are missing; sequencing was by immunoSEQ multiplex PCR. The table records some 150,000 clones, 80% to 85% of them present only once. The sample in question was peripheral blood, obtained on day 0 of MenACWY control vaccination. The receptors were sampled from an adult in good health. The CDR3 runs from the conserved cysteine through the conserved F or W. The order of the fields is V gene, clone size, J gene, D gene, CDR3 protein, CDR3 DNA. The D gene is left open where the match is weak. Not every row has a clone size; where given, it reads once, few, many or a size class.

TRBV5-5	few	TRBJ2-5	TRBD1	CASSLLWTGGSGETQYF	TGTGCCAGCAGCTTGCTGTGGACAGGGGGTAGCGGGGAGACCCAGTACTTC
TRBV4-1	once	TRBJ1-1	-	CASSQEPGSNTEAFF	TGCGCCAGCAGCCAAGAGCCGGGTTCAAACACTGAAGCTTTCTTT
TRBV6-1	-	TRBJ2-1	-	CASSEPGLLYNEQFF	TGTGCCAGCAGTGAACCGGGACTCTTGTACAATGAGCAGTTCTTC
TRBV5-1	-	TRBJ1-3	-	CASREGGSGNTIYF	TGCGCCAGCAGAGAAGGGGGCTCTGGAAACACCATATATTTT
TRBV28	once	TRBJ2-1	TRBD1	CASSLTGGASNNEQFF	TGTGCCAGCAGCCTGACAGGGGGCGCATCGAACAATGAGCAGTTCTTC
TRBV15	-	TRBJ1-2	-	CATSRDSSGYTF	TGTGCCACCAGCAGAGATTCCAGTGGCTACACCTTC
TRBV2	-	TRBJ1-5	-	CASSALGFSAQPQHF	TGTGCCAGCAGCGCCCTGGGGTTTTCTGCCCAGCCCCAGCATTTT
TRBV5-1	-	TRBJ1-4	-	CASSHSVQGGSHPTNEKLFF	TGCGCCAGCAGCCACTCAGTACAGGGAGGCTCACATCCAACTAATGAAAAACTGTTTTTT
TRBV28	-	TRBJ2-5	-	CASSHGLYQETQYF	TGTGCCAGCAGTCACGGACTGTATCAAGAGACCCAGTACTTC
TRBV3-1/TRBV3-2	-	TRBJ2-7	-	CASSPMSSIEQYF	TGTGCCAGCAGCCCCATGAGTTCAATCGAGCAGTACTTC
TRBV6-5	-	TRBJ1-1	-	CASTRREGLNTEAFF	TGTGCCAGCACTCGACGGGAGGGATTGAACACTGAAGCTTTCTTT
TRBV19	-	TRBJ2-5	TRBD1	CASRSQGGGETQYF	TGTGCCAGTAGATCACAGGGGGGCGGAGAGACCCAGTACTTC
TRBV10-2	-	TRBJ2-7	TRBD2	CASRGLSGGRGYEQYF	TGCGCCAGCAGGGGTTTAAGCGGGGGCCGTGGCTACGAGCAGTACTTC
TRBV7-3	-	TRBJ2-5	-	CASSLNGVETQYF	TGTGCCAGCAGCTTAAATGGGGTAGAGACCCAGTACTTC
TRBV7-8	-	TRBJ2-1	-	CASSSYRDGSYNEQFF	TGTGCCAGCAGCTCCTACCGGGACGGTTCCTACAATGAGCAGTTCTTC
TRBV15	-	TRBJ2-1	-	CATSGDYSSNEQFF	TGTGCCACCAGCGGTGATTACAGTTCAAATGAGCAGTTCTTC
TRBV6-5	few	TRBJ1-5	TRBD1	CASLGAGQRNQPQHF	TGTGCCAGCTTGGGCGCGGGACAGCGCAATCAGCCCCAGCATTTT
TRBV2	-	TRBJ1-6	TRBD1	CASSEAFGTGGGNSPLHF	TGTGCCAGCAGTGAAGCTTTTGGGACAGGGGGCGGTAATTCACCCCTCCACTTT
TRBV7-3	-	TRBJ2-1	-	CASSLTLVSSHEQFF	TGTGCCAGCAGCTTAACGTTAGTGTCCAGCCATGAGCAGTTCTTC
TRBV6-5	-	TRBJ1-4	-	CASRANGEKLFF	TGTGCCAGCAGGGCTAACGGTGAAAAACTGTTTTTT
TRBV7-2	-	TRBJ2-2	-	CASSQGGTGNTGELFF	TGTGCCAGCAGCCAGGGGGGGACAGGGAACACCGGGGAGCTGTTTTTT
TRBV18	-	TRBJ1-6	-	CASSPSRENSPLHF	TGTGCCAGCTCACCATCCAGGGAGAATTCACCCCTCCACTTT
TRBV30	-	TRBJ1-2	-	CAWMMFPGQSYYGYTF	TGTGCCTGGATGATGTTTCCGGGGCAATCCTACTATGGCTACACCTTC
TRBV7-9	-	TRBJ1-2	-	CASSSAGRVDGYTF	TGTGCCAGCAGCTCCGCAGGCAGGGTGGATGGCTACACCTTC
TRBV4-1	-	TRBJ1-5	-	CASSQGRGNQPQHF	TGCGCCAGCAGCCAAGGAAGGGGAAATCAGCCCCAGCATTTT
TRBV5-6	-	TRBJ1-5	-	CASSYLWETVRNQPQHF	TGTGCCAGCAGCTATCTCTGGGAGACGGTGCGCAATCAGCCCCAGCATTTT
TRBV5-1	-	TRBJ2-7	-	CASSARAPGVGEQYF	TGCGCCAGCAGCGCACGAGCCCCGGGGGTCGGCGAGCAGTACTTC
TRBV3-1/TRBV3-2	-	TRBJ1-4	-	CASSQEGRGRGNEKLFF	TGTGCCAGCAGCCAAGAGGGACGGGGCAGAGGTAATGAAAAACTGTTTTTT
TRBV3-1/TRBV3-2	-	TRBJ2-1	TRBD2	CASSQGASGGAKNEQFF	TGTGCCAGCAGCCAAGGGGCTAGCGGGGGGGCCAAAAATGAGCAGTTCTTC
TRBV4-1	-	TRBJ1-2	-	CASSQGGAAYGYTF	TGCGCCAGCAGCCAGGGCGGGGCAGCCTATGGCTACACCTTC
TRBV9	medium-sized	TRBJ1-2	-	CASSVKTDWDGYTF	TGTGCCAGCAGCGTAAAGACGGATTGGGATGGCTACACCTTC
TRBV4-1	-	TRBJ2-2	-	CASSQDRRGSRTGELFF	TGCGCCAGCAGCCAAGATCGAAGGGGGAGTAGGACCGGGGAGCTGTTTTTT
TRBV6-5	-	TRBJ1-5	-	CASSRGGAKQPQHF	TGTGCCAGCAGTAGGGGCGGGGCGAAACAGCCCCAGCATTTT
TRBV20-1	-	TRBJ1-2	-	CSASMSGYDYGYTF	TGCAGTGCTAGTATGTCAGGGTATGATTATGGCTACACCTTC
TRBV2	-	TRBJ2-1	TRBD2	CASKTSGSYNEQFF	TGTGCCAGCAAGACTAGCGGTTCATACAATGAGCAGTTCTTC
TRBV27	-	TRBJ1-4	TRBD1	CASSLTSRDRSGKLFF	TGTGCCAGCAGTTTGACGAGTAGGGACAGGTCTGGGAAACTGTTTTTT
TRBV19	-	TRBJ1-6	-	CASRQDSYNSPLHF	TGTGCCAGTAGGCAAGACTCCTATAATTCACCCCTCCACTTT
TRBV2	few	TRBJ1-1	-	CASSDGLRGTEAFF	TGTGCCAGCAGTGACGGACTGAGGGGCACTGAAGCTTTCTTT
TRBV10-3	-	TRBJ1-3	-	CAISESDRGAVSGNTIYF	TGTGCCATCAGTGAGTCGGATCGGGGGGCTGTCTCAGGAAACACCATATATTTT
TRBV29-1	once	TRBJ2-3	-	CSVDRDSTDTQYF	TGCAGCGTCGACCGGGACTCCACAGATACGCAGTATTTT
TRBV6-5	-	TRBJ1-5	-	CASSLDRSGNQPQHF	TGTGCCAGCAGTCTCGACAGGTCGGGCAATCAGCCCCAGCATTTT